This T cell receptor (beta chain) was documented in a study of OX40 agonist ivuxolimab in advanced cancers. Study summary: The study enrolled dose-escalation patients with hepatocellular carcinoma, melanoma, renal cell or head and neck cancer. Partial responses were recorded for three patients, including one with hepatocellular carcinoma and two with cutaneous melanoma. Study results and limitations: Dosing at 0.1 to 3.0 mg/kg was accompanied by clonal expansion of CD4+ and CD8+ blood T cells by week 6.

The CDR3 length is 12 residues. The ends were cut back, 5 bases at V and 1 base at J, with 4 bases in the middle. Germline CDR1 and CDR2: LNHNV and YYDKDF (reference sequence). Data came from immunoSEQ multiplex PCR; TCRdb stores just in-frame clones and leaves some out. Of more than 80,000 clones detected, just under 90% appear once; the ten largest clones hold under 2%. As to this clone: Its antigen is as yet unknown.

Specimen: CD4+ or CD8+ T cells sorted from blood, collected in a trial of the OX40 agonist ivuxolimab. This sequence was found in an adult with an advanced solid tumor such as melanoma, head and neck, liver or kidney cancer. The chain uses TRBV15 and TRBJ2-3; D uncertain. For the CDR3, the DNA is TGTGCCACCAGCCCTGGCACAGATACGCAGTATTTT. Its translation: CATSPGTDTQYF.